Detailed here is one T cell receptor (beta chain). This sample was taken from a study of blood T cells in healthy people across ages. A second PCR of about 7 to 12 cycles used a sample-barcoded 5' primer and a J-beta primer mix. One entry per CDR3 protein results from TCRdb running MiXCR on the 5' RACE reads. The sample yields around 1,700,000 distinct CDR3 sequences, approximately 28% seen once. This clonotype was obtained from a woman in her 30s in good health. What was sequenced was blood.

DNA of the CDR3: TGTGCCAGCAGCGCTGGGACAGGGGGAGTAATGAACACTGAAGCTTTCTTT. Protein product: CASSAGTGGVMNTEAFF. The V and J genes are TRBV14 and TRBJ1-1; the match to TRBD1 covers 11 bases. This CDR3 has 17 residues. The trim removed 5 bases at V and 0 bases at J, leaving 8 bases unmatched. CDR1 SGHDN and CDR2 FVKESK come from the germline V gene. Filled out from reference TRBV14 and TRBJ1-1, the complete variable domain reads EAGVTQFPSHSVIEKGQTVTLRCDPISGHDNLYWYRRVMGKEIKFLLHFVKESKQDESGMPNNRFLAERTGGTYSTLKVQPAELEDSGVYFCASSAGTGGVMNTEAFFGQGTRLTVV.